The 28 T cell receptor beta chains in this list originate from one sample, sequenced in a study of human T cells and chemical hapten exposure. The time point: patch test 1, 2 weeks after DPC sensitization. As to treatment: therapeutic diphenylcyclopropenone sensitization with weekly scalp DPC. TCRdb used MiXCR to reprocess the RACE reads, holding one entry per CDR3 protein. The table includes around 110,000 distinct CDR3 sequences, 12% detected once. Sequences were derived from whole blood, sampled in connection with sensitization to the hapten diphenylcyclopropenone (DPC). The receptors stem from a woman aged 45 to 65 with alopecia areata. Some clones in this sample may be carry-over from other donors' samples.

In DNA, the CDR3 is TGTGCCAGCTCACCGAGGGTAGAGCAATATGGCTACACCTTC. It encodes CASSPRVEQYGYTF. The chain combines TRBV18 with TRBJ1-2; D is uncertain. The CDR3 spans 14 residues. Trimming cost V 3 bases and J 5 bases, with 13 bases left between them. Germline V gene lookup returns CDR1 KGHSH and CDR2 LQKENI.

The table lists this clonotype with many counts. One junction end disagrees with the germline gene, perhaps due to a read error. The CDR3 region is CASGDSPETDTQYF. DNA of the CDR3: TGTGCCAGCGGTGACTCCCCGGAGACAGATACGCAGTATTTT. The chain carries TRBV6-1 and TRBJ2-3; D remains unclear. This CDR3 spans 14 amino acids. Germline assignment: CDR1 MNHNS and CDR2 SASEGT.

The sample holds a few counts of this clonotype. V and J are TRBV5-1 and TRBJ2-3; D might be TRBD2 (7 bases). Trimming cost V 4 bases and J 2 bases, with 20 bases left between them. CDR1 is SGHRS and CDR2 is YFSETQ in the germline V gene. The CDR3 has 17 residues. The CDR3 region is CASSERTTGGPTDTQYF. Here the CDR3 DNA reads TGCGCCAGCAGCGAGAGAACGACCGGGGGGCCCACAGATACGCAGTATTTT.

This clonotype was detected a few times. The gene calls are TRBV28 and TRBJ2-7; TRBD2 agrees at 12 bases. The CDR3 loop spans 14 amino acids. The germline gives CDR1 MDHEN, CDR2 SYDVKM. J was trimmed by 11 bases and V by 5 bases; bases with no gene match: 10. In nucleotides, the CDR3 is TGTGCCAGCAGTCCCCCGGGACTAGCGGGTAGGAAGTACTTC. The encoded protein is CASSPPGLAGRKYF. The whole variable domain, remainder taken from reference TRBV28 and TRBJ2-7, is DVKVTQSSRYLVKRTGEKVFLECVQDMDHENMFWYRQDPGLGLRLIYFSYDVKMKEKGDIPEGYSVSREKKERFSLILESASTNQTSMYLCASSPPGLAGRKYFGPGTRLTVT.

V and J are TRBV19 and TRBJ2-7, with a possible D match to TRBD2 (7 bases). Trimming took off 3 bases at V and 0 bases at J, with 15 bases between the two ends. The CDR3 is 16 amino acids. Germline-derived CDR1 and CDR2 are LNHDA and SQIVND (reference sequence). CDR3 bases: TGTGCCAGTAGTATCGCGGGGGCCACTCTCTCCTACGAGCAGTACTTC. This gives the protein CASSIAGATLSYEQYF.

CDR3 residues: CASSTPRLAGEDTQYF. The CDR3, as DNA: TGTGCCAGCAGTACCCCACGACTAGCGGGGGAAGATACGCAGTATTTT. The rearrangement links TRBV27 to TRBJ2-3; TRBD2 matches at 12 bases. CDR1 and CDR2 (germline): MNHEY, SMNVEV (reference sequence). The CDR3 loop spans 16 amino acids. After removal of 5 bases from V and 5 bases from J, the junction contained 8 bases not matched to a gene.

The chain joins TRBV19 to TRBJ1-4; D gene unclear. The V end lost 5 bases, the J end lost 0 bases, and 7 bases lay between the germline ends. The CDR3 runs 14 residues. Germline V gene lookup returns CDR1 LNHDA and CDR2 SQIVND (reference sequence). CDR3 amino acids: CASSQSATNEKLFF. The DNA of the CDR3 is TGTGCCAGTAGTCAGAGCGCAACTAATGAAAAACTGTTTTTT. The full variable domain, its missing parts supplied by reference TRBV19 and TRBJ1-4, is DGGITQSPKYLFRKEGQNVTLSCEQNLNHDAMYWYRQDPGQGLRLIYYSQIVNDFQKGDIAEGYSVSREKKESFPLTVTSAQKNPTAFYLCASSQSATNEKLFFGSGTQLSVL.

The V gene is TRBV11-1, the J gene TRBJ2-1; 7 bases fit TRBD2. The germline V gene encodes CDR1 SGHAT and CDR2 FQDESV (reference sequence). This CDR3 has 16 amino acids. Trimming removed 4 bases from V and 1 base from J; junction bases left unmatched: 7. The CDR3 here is CASSWRGGGSYNEQFF. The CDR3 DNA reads TGTGCCAGCAGCTGGCGCGGGGGAGGGTCCTACAATGAGCAGTTCTTC. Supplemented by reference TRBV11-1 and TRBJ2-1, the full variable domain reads EAEVAQSPRYKITEKSQAVAFWCDPISGHATLYWYRQILGQGPELLVQFQDESVVDDSQLPKDRFSAERLKGVDSTLKIQPAELGDSAMYLCASSWRGGGSYNEQFFGPGTRLTVL.

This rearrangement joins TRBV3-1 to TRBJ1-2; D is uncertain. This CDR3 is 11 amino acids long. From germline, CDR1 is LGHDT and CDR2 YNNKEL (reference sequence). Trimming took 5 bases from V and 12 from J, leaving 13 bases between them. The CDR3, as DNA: TGTGCCAGCAGCTGGCATCAGGATCACACCTTC. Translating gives CASSWHQDHTF.

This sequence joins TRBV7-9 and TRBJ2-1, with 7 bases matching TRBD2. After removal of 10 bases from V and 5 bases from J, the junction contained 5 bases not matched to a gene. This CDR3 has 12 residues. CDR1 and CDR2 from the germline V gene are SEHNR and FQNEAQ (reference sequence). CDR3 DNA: TGTGCCACGGGAGGAGTAAACAATGAGCAGTTCTTC. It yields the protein CATGGVNNEQFF.

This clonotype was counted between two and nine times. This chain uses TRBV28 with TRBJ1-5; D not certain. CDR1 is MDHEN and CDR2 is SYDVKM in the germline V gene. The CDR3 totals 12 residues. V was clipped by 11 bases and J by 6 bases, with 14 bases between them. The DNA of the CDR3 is TGTGCCTCCCCCCTCCCCGGTCAGCCCCAGCATTTT. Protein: CASPLPGQPQHF.

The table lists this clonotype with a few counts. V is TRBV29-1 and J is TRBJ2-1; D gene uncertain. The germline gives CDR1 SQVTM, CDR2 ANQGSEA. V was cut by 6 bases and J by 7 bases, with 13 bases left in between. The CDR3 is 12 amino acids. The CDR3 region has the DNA TGCAGCGTCTTTAGCTCCCCTAATGAGCAGTTCTTC. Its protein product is CSVFSSPNEQFF.

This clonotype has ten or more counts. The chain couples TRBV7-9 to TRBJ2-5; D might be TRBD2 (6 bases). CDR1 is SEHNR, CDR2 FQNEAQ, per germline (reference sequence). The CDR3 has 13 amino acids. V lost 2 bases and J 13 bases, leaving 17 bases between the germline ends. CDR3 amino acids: CASSLSGSGTSYF. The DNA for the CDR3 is TGTGCCAGCAGCTTAAGCGGCTCAGGGACTTCGTACTTC.

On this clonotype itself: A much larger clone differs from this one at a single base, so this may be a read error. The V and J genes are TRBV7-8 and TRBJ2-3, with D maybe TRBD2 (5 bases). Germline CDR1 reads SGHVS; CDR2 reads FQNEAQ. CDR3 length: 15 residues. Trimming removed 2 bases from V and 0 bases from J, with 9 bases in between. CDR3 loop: CASSLTDSSTDTQYF. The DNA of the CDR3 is TGTGCCAGCAGCTTAACGGACTCTAGCACAGATACGCAGTATTTT.

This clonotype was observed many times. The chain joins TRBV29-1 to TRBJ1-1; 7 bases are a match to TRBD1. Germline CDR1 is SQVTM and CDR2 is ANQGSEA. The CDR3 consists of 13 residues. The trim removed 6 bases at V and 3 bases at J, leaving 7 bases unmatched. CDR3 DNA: TGCAGCGTGGTCGGGCAGGGGGACACTGAAGCTTTCTTT. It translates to CSVVGQGDTEAFF.

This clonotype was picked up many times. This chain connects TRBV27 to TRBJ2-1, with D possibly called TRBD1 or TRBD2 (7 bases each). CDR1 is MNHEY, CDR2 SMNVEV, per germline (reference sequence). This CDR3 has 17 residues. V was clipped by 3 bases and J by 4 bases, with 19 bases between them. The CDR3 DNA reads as TGTGCCAGCAGTTTGGGTGGGGAGGGGGCATGGTACAATGAGCAGTTCTTC. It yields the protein CASSLGGEGAWYNEQFF.

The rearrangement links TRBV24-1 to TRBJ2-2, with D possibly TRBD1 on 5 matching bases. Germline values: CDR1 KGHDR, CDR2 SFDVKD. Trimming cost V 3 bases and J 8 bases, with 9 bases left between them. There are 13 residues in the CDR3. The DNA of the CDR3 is TGTGCCACCAGTGATCCAGGACAAGGGGAGCTGTTTTTT. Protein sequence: CATSDPGQGELFF.

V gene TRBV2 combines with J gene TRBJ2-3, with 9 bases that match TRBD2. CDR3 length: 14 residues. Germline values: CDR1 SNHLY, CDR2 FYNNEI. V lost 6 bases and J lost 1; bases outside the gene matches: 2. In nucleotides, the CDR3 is TGTGCCAGCAGGTTAGCGGGGGGCACAGATACGCAGTATTTT. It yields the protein CASRLAGGTDTQYF.

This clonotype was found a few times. Written as DNA, the CDR3 is TGTGCCAGCAGCAGGGGGGCCGAAAACATTCAGTACTTC. Translated: CASSRGAENIQYF. V is TRBV5-6 and J is TRBJ2-4; the D gene could be TRBD1 or TRBD2 (6 bases each). V lost 4 bases and J 5 bases, leaving 10 bases between the germline ends. The CDR3 totals 13 residues. CDR1 is SGHDT, CDR2 YYEEEE, per germline.

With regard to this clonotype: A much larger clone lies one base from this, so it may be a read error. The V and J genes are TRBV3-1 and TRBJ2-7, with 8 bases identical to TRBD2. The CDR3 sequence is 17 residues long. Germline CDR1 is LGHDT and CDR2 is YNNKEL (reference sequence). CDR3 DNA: TGTGCCGGCAGCCAAGATACGCCTAGCGGGCCCCTCTACGAGCAGTACTTC. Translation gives CAGSQDTPSGPLYEQYF.

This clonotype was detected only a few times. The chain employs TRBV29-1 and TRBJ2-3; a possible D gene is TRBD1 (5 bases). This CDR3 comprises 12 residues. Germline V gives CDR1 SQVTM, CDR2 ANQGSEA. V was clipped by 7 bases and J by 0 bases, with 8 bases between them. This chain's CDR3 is CSGTPSTDTQYF. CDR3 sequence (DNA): TGCAGCGGGACACCGAGCACAGATACGCAGTATTTT.

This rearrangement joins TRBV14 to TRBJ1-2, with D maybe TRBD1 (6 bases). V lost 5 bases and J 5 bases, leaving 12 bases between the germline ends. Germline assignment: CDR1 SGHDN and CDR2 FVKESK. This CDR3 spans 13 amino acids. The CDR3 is CASSYRAGYGYTF. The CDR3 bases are TGTGCCAGCAGCTACAGGGCGGGGTATGGCTACACCTTC.

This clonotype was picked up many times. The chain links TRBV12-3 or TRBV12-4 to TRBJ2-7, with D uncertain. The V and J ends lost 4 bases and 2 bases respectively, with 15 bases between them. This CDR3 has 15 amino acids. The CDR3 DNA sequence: TGTGCCAGCAGTTCGACGGGCATTGAGGCCTACGAGCAGTACTTC. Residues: CASSSTGIEAYEQYF.

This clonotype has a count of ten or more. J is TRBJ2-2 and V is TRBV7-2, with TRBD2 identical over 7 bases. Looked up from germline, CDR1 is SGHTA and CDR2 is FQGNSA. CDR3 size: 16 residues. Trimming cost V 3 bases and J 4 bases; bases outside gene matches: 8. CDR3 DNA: TGTGCCAGCAGCTTCGGACTAGATCGGGGCACCGGGGAGCTGTTTTTT. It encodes CASSFGLDRGTGELFF.

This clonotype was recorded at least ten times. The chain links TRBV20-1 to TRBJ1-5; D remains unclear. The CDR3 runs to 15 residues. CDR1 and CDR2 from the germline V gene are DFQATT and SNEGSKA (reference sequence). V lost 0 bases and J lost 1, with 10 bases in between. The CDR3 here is CSARDPLGSNQPQHF. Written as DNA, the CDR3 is TGCAGTGCTAGAGATCCCCTTGGGAGCAATCAGCCCCAGCATTTT.

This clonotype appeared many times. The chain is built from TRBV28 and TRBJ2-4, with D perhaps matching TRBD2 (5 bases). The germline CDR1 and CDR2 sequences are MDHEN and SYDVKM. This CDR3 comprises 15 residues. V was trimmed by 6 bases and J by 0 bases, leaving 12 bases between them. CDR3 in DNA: TGTGCCAGCAGCAGCACTAGTATAGCCAAAAACATTCAGTACTTC. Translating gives CASSSTSIAKNIQYF. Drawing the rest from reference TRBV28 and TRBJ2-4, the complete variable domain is DVKVTQSSRYLVKRTGEKVFLECVQDMDHENMFWYRQDPGLGLRLIYFSYDVKMKEKGDIPEGYSVSREKKERFSLILESASTNQTSMYLCASSSTSIAKNIQYFGAGTRLSVL.

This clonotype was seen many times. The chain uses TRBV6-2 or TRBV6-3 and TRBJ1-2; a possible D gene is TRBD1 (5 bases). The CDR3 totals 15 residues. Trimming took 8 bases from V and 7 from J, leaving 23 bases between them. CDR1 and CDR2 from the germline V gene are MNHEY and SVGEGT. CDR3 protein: CASLLLGLLSAGYTF. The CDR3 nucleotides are TGTGCCAGCCTCTTGTTGGGACTCCTATCGGCTGGCTACACCTTC.

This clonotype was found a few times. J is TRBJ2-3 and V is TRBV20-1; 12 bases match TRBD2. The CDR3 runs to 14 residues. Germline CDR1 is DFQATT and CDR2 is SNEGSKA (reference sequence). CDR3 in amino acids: CSPLSSGRGDTQYF. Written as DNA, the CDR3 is TGCTCCCCTCTTTCTAGCGGGAGGGGAGATACGCAGTATTTT.